These 28 T cell receptor beta chains came from one sample sequenced in a study of T cells in Graves' hyperthyroidism and ophthalmopathy. Amplification of TCR beta CDR3 regions was performed using RNA transcripts as template. The TCR CDR3 first-round RT-PCR relied on the HTBI primer set. TCRdb re-analysed the multiplex PCR reads in MiXCR, keeping a single row per CDR3 protein. The sample has 350,000 to 450,000 distinct CDR3 sequences, about an eighth seen once. Sequenced material: blood. The receptor source for this set is a man aged 50 to 59 with Graves' ophthalmopathy.

Many counts were recorded for this clonotype. This chain links TRBV2 with TRBJ2-6, with no clear D. Looked up from germline, CDR1 is SNHLY and CDR2 is FYNNEI. The CDR3 spans 13 residues. The ends were cut back, 7 bases at V and 2 bases at J, with 6 bases in the middle. The DNA for the CDR3 is TGTGCCAGCACTGGGACTGGGGCCAACGTCCTGACTTTC. Protein product: CASTGTGANVLTF. The whole variable domain, remainder taken from reference TRBV2 and TRBJ2-6, is EPEVTQTPSHQVTQMGQEVILRCVPISNHLYFYWYRQILGQKVEFLVSFYNNEISEKSEIFDDQFSVERPDGSNFTLKIRSTKLEDSAMYFCASTGTGANVLTFGAGSRLTVL.

This clonotype was observed many times. The chain uses TRBV30 and TRBJ1-5; D possibly corresponds to TRBD1 (5 bases). This CDR3 is built from 13 residues. Looked up from germline, CDR1 is GTSNPN and CDR2 is SVGIG (reference sequence). Trimming took off 3 bases at V and 4 bases at J, with 10 bases between the two ends. In DNA form, the CDR3 reads TGTGCCTGGAGCGAAGACAGAAATCAGCCCCAGCATTTT. Its protein product is CAWSEDRNQPQHF.

This clonotype has ten or more counts. J is TRBJ2-5 and V is TRBV29-1; D possibly uses TRBD1 or TRBD2 (5 bases each). Trimming took 6 bases from V and 1 from J, leaving 12 bases between them. The V gene's germline CDR1 is SQVTM and CDR2 ANQGSEA. This CDR3 region has 13 residues. The CDR3 bases are TGCAGCGTCTCCGGGACGGCCCAAGAGACCCAGTACTTC. It encodes CSVSGTAQETQYF.

A few counts support this clonotype. This rearrangement joins TRBV20-1 to TRBJ2-5, with D perhaps TRBD2 (5 bases). The length of the CDR3 is 14 residues. Trimming removed 6 bases from V and 1 base from J, with 15 bases in between. Germline assignment: CDR1 DFQATT and CDR2 SNEGSKA (reference sequence). This CDR3 reads CSAQRARAQETQYF. The CDR3 bases are TGCAGTGCCCAGAGGGCCCGGGCCCAAGAGACCCAGTACTTC.

This clonotype was detected many times. V usage is TRBV28 and J usage is TRBJ2-1, with TRBD1 as a possible D gene (6 bases). V lost 6 bases, J lost 7 bases, and 19 bases lay in between. Germline V lookup: CDR1 MDHEN, CDR2 SYDVKM. The CDR3 covers 15 residues. This chain's CDR3 is CASRPPSGASNEQFF. CDR3 bases: TGTGCCAGCAGGCCCCCATCAGGGGCGAGTAATGAGCAGTTCTTC. Using reference TRBV28 and TRBJ2-1 for the parts outside the CDR3, the full variable domain is DVKVTQSSRYLVKRTGEKVFLECVQDMDHENMFWYRQDPGLGLRLIYFSYDVKMKEKGDIPEGYSVSREKKERFSLILESASTNQTSMYLCASRPPSGASNEQFFGPGTRLTVL.

The J gene is TRBJ2-1, the V gene TRBV2, with D possibly being TRBD2 (5 bases). Germline-derived CDR1 and CDR2 are SNHLY and FYNNEI. The CDR3 is 14 amino acids. Trimming stripped 0 bases from V and 8 bases from J, with 11 bases between. CDR3 nucleotide sequence: TGTGCCAGCAGTGAAGCGCTTCGGCGGGATGAGCAGTTCTTC. Encoded protein: CASSEALRRDEQFF. Full variable domain (remainder filled in from reference TRBV2 and TRBJ2-1): EPEVTQTPSHQVTQMGQEVILRCVPISNHLYFYWYRQILGQKVEFLVSFYNNEISEKSEIFDDQFSVERPDGSNFTLKIRSTKLEDSAMYFCASSEALRRDEQFFGPGTRLTVL.

V is TRBV11-2 and J is TRBJ2-1, with TRBD2 identical over 13 bases. J was trimmed by 9 bases and V by 6 bases; bases with no gene match: 5. The germline gives CDR1 SGHAT, CDR2 FQNNGV. CDR3 size: 14 residues. The CDR3, as DNA: TGTGCCAGCAGGGGACTAGCGGGAAGGGTTGAGCAGTTCTTC. This sequence encodes CASRGLAGRVEQFF.

In this sample, this clonotype turned up many times. The rearrangement uses TRBV4-1 and TRBJ1-2; D might be TRBD1 (5 bases). Trimming stripped 10 bases from V and 8 bases from J, with 20 bases between. This CDR3 comprises 13 residues. Germline values: CDR1 MGHRA, CDR2 YSYEKL. The chain's CDR3 is CATLGRDAEGYTF. The CDR3 nucleotides are TGCGCCACCTTAGGACGGGACGCAGAAGGCTACACCTTC.

The chain joins TRBV4-1 to TRBJ2-1; 9 bases line up with TRBD2. The germline V gene has CDR1 MGHRA and CDR2 YSYEKL. With V trimmed by 0 bases and J by 8 bases, 11 bases remained unmatched. This CDR3 contains 17 residues. In nucleotides, the CDR3 is TGCGCCAGCAGCCAAGATTTGTCTAGCGGGATTTGGGATGAGCAGTTCTTC. It is translated as CASSQDLSSGIWDEQFF.

This clonotype was detected many times. The chain couples TRBV18 to TRBJ1-2; 12 positions agree with TRBD1. V lost 5 bases and J lost 7; bases outside the gene matches: 5. CDR1 is KGHSH and CDR2 is LQKENI in the germline V gene. The CDR3 is 14 residues long. The CDR3 reads CASSSGQGASGYTF. DNA of the CDR3: TGTGCCAGCTCATCGGGACAGGGGGCAAGTGGCTACACCTTC.

This clonotype was counted many times. The rearrangement links TRBV3-1 to TRBJ2-7; D may be TRBD1 (5 bases). Germline CDR1 and CDR2: LGHDT and YNNKEL (reference sequence). V lost 4 bases to trimming and J lost 3 bases, with 16 bases between them. CDR3 length: 15 amino acids. The CDR3 coding sequence is TGTGCCAGCAGCCTAAGCATTGGGGCGAACTACGAGCAGTACTTC. This codes for CASSLSIGANYEQYF.

In its sample, this clonotype was seen many times. This sequence joins TRBV12-3 or TRBV12-4 and TRBJ2-1; 7 bases are shared with TRBD2. The ends lost 6 bases at V and 0 bases at J; junction bases unmatched: 8. The CDR3 runs to 16 residues. The CDR3 reads CASSPREVSSYNEQFF. For the CDR3, the DNA is TGTGCCAGCAGCCCCCGGGAGGTAAGCTCCTACAATGAGCAGTTCTTC.

There are many counts of this clonotype. The chain links TRBV29-1 to TRBJ2-3; D possibly corresponds to TRBD2 (5 bases). The CDR3 is 14 residues long. Germline V gene lookup returns CDR1 SQVTM and CDR2 ANQGSEA. Between the trimmed V and J ends, which lost 0 bases and 9 bases, there was a span of 16 bases. CDR3 bases: TGCAGCGTTGAAGATAGTACTAGTTTGGTGACGCAGTATTTT. Amino acids: CSVEDSTSLVTQYF.

The J gene is TRBJ2-7, the V gene TRBV5-1; D uncertain. Germline values: CDR1 SGHRS, CDR2 YFSETQ. The CDR3 is 18 amino acids. V lost 0 bases, J lost 1 base, and 20 bases lay in between. CDR3 in amino acids: CASSLGPQAQAKSYEQYF. The CDR3 coding sequence is TGCGCCAGCAGCTTGGGCCCCCAAGCGCAGGCGAAATCCTACGAGCAGTACTTC.

This clonotype was seen at least ten times. CDR3 amino acids: CASSTQAGWGMDTQYF. CDR3 bases: TGTGCCAGCAGCACCCAAGCGGGGTGGGGGATGGATACGCAGTATTTT. The rearrangement uses TRBV7-2 and TRBJ2-3; 7 nucleotides line up with TRBD2. V trimming: 5 bases; J trimming: 6 bases; junction bases outside the gene matches: 14. This CDR3 has 16 residues. CDR1 and CDR2 (germline): SGHTA, FQGNSA.

This clonotype was seen repeatedly, ten times or more. This sequence joins TRBV6-1 and TRBJ1-4, with 9 positions matching TRBD1. V dropped 4 bases and J dropped 7; count of bases not matched to a gene: 7. The CDR3 runs to 15 residues. Germline V gene lookup returns CDR1 MNHNS and CDR2 SASEGT. The CDR3, as DNA: TGTGCCAGCAGTGCCGGGACAGGGCGGGTTGAAAAACTGTTTTTT. Encoded protein: CASSAGTGRVEKLFF.

Ten or more counts support this clonotype. The chain carries TRBV2 and TRBJ2-1; maybe TRBD2 (6 bases). The CDR3 contains 14 residues. Trimming pared 9 bases from V and 8 bases from J, leaving 20 bases between. Germline CDR1 reads SNHLY; CDR2 reads FYNNEI. The CDR3 region has the DNA TGTGCCAGGACAATACCTCAGGGAGGCGATGAGCAGTTCTTC. It specifies CARTIPQGGDEQFF.

The chain has TRBV11-2 and TRBJ2-3, with D possibly matching TRBD1 (6 bases). Trimming took 2 bases from V and 3 from J, leaving 12 bases between them. This CDR3 region has 15 residues. Germline loops: CDR1 SGHAT, CDR2 FQNNGV. The CDR3, as DNA: TGTGCCAGCAGCTTAAGGGACAAGTCAACAGATACGCAGTATTTT. This codes for CASSLRDKSTDTQYF. Full variable domain (missing parts from reference TRBV11-2 and TRBJ2-3): EAGVAQSPRYKIIEKRQSVAFWCNPISGHATLYWYQQILGQGPKLLIQFQNNGVVDDSQLPKDRFSAERLKGVDSTLKIQPAKLEDSAVYLCASSLRDKSTDTQYFGPGTRLTVL.

The chain combines TRBV2 with TRBJ1-5, with 8 positions matching TRBD1. This CDR3 region has 15 residues. Germline V gene lookup returns CDR1 SNHLY and CDR2 FYNNEI. J lost 7 bases, V lost 4 bases, and 9 bases had no gene match. The CDR3 reads CASSANRGTEQPQHF. Here the CDR3 DNA reads TGTGCCAGCAGTGCAAACAGGGGGACAGAGCAGCCCCAGCATTTT.

This clonotype was recorded many times. This chain uses TRBV7-2 with TRBJ2-5, with a possible D match to TRBD2 (5 bases). The CDR3 runs 15 residues. Per germline, CDR1 SGHTA and CDR2 FQGNSA. V gave up 8 bases and J gave up 5 bases, with 21 bases separating them. DNA for the CDR3: TGTGCCAGCCGCTGGAGTCGAAGCAGAGGGGAGACCCAGTACTTC. This translates into CASRWSRSRGETQYF.

This clonotype was picked up many times. The rearrangement links TRBV3-1 to TRBJ2-2; TRBD2 matches at 9 bases. With V trimmed by 1 base and J by 2 bases, 8 bases remained unmatched. This CDR3 is 18 amino acids long. Germline V CDR1 and CDR2: LGHDT, YNNKEL (reference sequence). CDR3 residues: CASSQGNPSGANTGELFF. CDR3 DNA: TGTGCCAGCAGCCAAGGAAATCCTAGCGGGGCCAACACCGGGGAGCTGTTTTTT.

This clonotype was seen a few times. This sequence joins TRBV19 and TRBJ2-2, with TRBD2 identical over 7 bases. This CDR3 spans 16 amino acids. Germline trimming cut 8 bases from V and 6 bases from J; bases unmatched to any gene: 15. CDR1 and CDR2 from the germline V gene are LNHDA and SQIVND (reference sequence). In DNA form, the CDR3 reads TGTGCCAGTCGAAGAAGCGGGATCCAGTCCGCCGGGGAGCTGTTTTTT. It encodes CASRRSGIQSAGELFF.

This clonotype appeared many times. The chain joins TRBV2 to TRBJ2-1; TRBD2 matches 10 bases. There are 13 residues in the CDR3. Trimming cost V 7 bases and J 7 bases; bases outside gene matches: 4. Germline V gene sequence: CDR1 SNHLY, CDR2 FYNNEI. CDR3 in amino acids: CASKLAGLNEQFF. For the CDR3, the DNA is TGTGCCAGCAAACTAGCGGGGTTAAATGAGCAGTTCTTC.

The chain carries TRBV7-2 and TRBJ2-5; 10 positions match TRBD1. Germline CDR1 and CDR2: SGHTA and FQGNSA. The ends lost 5 bases at V and 1 base at J; junction bases unmatched: 7. There are 16 residues in the CDR3. CDR3 sequence: CASSGTGVSGQETQYF. The CDR3 coding sequence is TGTGCCAGCAGCGGGACAGGGGTTAGCGGCCAAGAGACCCAGTACTTC.

The sample holds many counts of this clonotype. The CDR3 is CASSLDAKEETQYF. The CDR3, as DNA: TGTGCCAGCAGCTTAGATGCGAAGGAAGAGACCCAGTACTTC. The rearrangement links TRBV11-3 to TRBJ2-5; D not certain. The ends were cut back, 0 bases at V and 3 bases at J, with 8 bases in the middle. The CDR3 has 14 residues. Germline V gives CDR1 SGHNT, CDR2 YENEEA.

The chain combines TRBV5-1 with TRBJ2-7; 7 nucleotides line up with TRBD1. Germline values: CDR1 SGHRS, CDR2 YFSETQ. Trimming at V came to 7 bases and at J to 0 bases, leaving 7 bases not matched to a gene. The CDR3 has 14 residues. This chain's CDR3 is CASGRDSYSYEQYF. The CDR3 DNA reads TGCGCCAGCGGCCGGGACAGTTACTCCTACGAGCAGTACTTC.

The sample holds many counts of this clonotype. The chain has TRBV5-1 and TRBJ2-3; D is uncertain. CDR1 and CDR2 (germline): SGHRS, YFSETQ. This CDR3 is built from 15 residues. The V gene lost 0 bases and the J gene lost 0 bases, with 8 bases spanning the gap. This chain's CDR3 is CASSLGRISTDTQYF. Here the CDR3 DNA reads TGCGCCAGCAGCTTGGGACGGATCAGCACAGATACGCAGTATTTT.

This clonotype has a count of ten or more. This chain joins TRBV5-5 and TRBJ2-3, with 11 bases lining up with TRBD2. In germline, CDR1 is SGHKS, CDR2 YYEKEE (reference sequence). Trimming cost V 3 bases and J 1 base; bases outside gene matches: 10. There are 18 residues in the CDR3. The CDR3 reads CASSSFPRLAGRTDTQYF. CDR3 DNA sequence: TGTGCCAGCAGCTCATTTCCCCGACTAGCGGGACGCACAGATACGCAGTATTTT.